A selection of T cell receptor beta chains follows, all from one sample in a study of blood T cells in healthy people across ages. Via MiXCR, TCRdb re-called the 5' RACE reads, giving one row per CDR3 protein. The sample comprises over 700,000 distinct CDR3 sequences, approximately 25% of which are singletons, and under 10% rests with the top ten. These records were also assigned to another study, of T cells of mothers and their children.

The specimen was blood. These TCRs come from a boy between 10 and 17 years old in good health. Each CDR3 is given with its conserved first and last residue. The order of the fields is D gene, V gene, clone size, J gene, CDR3 DNA, CDR3 protein. D genes are given only for firm matches. The size field is filled for only some rows; it gives once, few, many or a size class.

.	TRBV11-2	few	TRBJ1-2	TGTGCCAGCAGCCCTGCACGTAACTATGGCTACACCTTC	CASSPARNYGYTF
.	TRBV3-1	few	TRBJ2-5	TGTGCCAGCAGCCCTAGATCGCCGGGGGCGAAGACCCAGTACTTC	CASSPRSPGAKTQYF
.	TRBV4-1	few	TRBJ2-5	TGCGCCAGCAGCCAGGAGGGGACCCGCGGGGAGACCCAGTACTTC	CASSQEGTRGETQYF
TRBD2	TRBV2	.	TRBJ2-5	TGTGCCAGCAGTTCCGGGACTAGCGGGAGGGGAGAAGAGACCCAGTACTTC	CASSSGTSGRGEETQYF
.	TRBV7-6	.	TRBJ1-1	TGTGCCAGCAGCCCAGGGTTTCGGGACACTGAAGCTTTCTTT	CASSPGFRDTEAFF
.	TRBV12-3/TRBV12-4	.	TRBJ2-1	TGTGTCAGCAGTTTCGCAGCCTACAATGAGCAGTTCTTC	CVSSFAAYNEQFF
.	TRBV7-9	few	TRBJ1-1	TGTGCCAGCAGCTCTAGTCTGCAGGTCACTGAAGCTTTCTTT	CASSSSLQVTEAFF
TRBD1	TRBV28	.	TRBJ2-7	TGTGCCAGCAGTTTTGGGGTCGTGACAGGGGGCAACGAGCAGTACTTC	CASSFGVVTGGNEQYF
.	TRBV29-1	few	TRBJ2-5	TGCAGCGTTTCCGACGGTGGCCAGTACTTC	CSVSDGGQYF
.	TRBV4-1	few	TRBJ2-7	TGCGCCAGCAGCCAAAGGGACCCTGCTGTCGAGCAGTACTTC	CASSQRDPAVEQYF
.	TRBV4-1	.	TRBJ2-1	TGCGCCAGCAGCCAAGATGTGGAGGATGAGCAGTTCTTC	CASSQDVEDEQFF
TRBD2	TRBV20-1	few	TRBJ2-1	TGCAGTGCAACCGGGACTAGCGGGGGGAAGAATGAGCAGTTCTTC	CSATGTSGGKNEQFF
.	TRBV28	few	TRBJ2-5	TGTGCCAGCAGGGCAATGGCTTTCCAAGAGACCCAGTACTTC	CASRAMAFQETQYF
TRBD2	TRBV7-6	.	TRBJ2-3	TGTGCCAGCAGCCCCGGACTAGCGGGAGGGCCAGGGGCGGATACGCAGTATTTT	CASSPGLAGGPGADTQYF
.	TRBV29-1	few	TRBJ2-7	TGCAGCGTTGAAGGGACCAACACCTCGTATTACGAGCAGTACTTC	CSVEGTNTSYYEQYF
TRBD1	TRBV15	few	TRBJ1-1	TGTGCCACCGGGGACAGCCACTTCATGAACACTGAAGCTTTCTTT	CATGDSHFMNTEAFF
.	TRBV6-5	many	TRBJ2-1	TGTGCCAGCAGTTACTCGGGCAATGAGCAGTTCTTC	CASSYSGNEQFF
.	TRBV4-1	few	TRBJ1-5	TGCGCCAGCAGCCAAGTCCCCGGGTCAGATTATCAGCCCCAGCATTTT	CASSQVPGSDYQPQHF
TRBD1	TRBV27	few	TRBJ1-6	TGTGCCAGCAGTCTTGGACAGGGGGAACCTCCCCTCCACTTT	CASSLGQGEPPLHF
.	TRBV20-1	.	TRBJ1-2	TGCAGTGCTCAAATGTGGGATACCCGCACTAACTATGGCTACACCTTC	CSAQMWDTRTNYGYTF
TRBD2	TRBV20-1	many	TRBJ2-2	TGCAGTGCTAGGCCAGCGGGAGTATCTCGGGAGCTGTTTTTT	CSARPAGVSRELFF
.	TRBV6-4	.	TRBJ2-2	TGTGCCAGCAGTGAAAGGGAACTAACCGGGGAGCTGTTTTTT	CASSERELTGELFF
TRBD2	TRBV20-1	.	TRBJ2-1	TGCAGCCCGAGGAAGCAGGGCGGGGGGAATGAGCAGTTCTTC	CSPRKQGGGNEQFF
TRBD1	TRBV28	.	TRBJ2-7	TGTGCCAGCCACGGCTCCAGGACAGGGGACCGCGAGCAGTACTTC	CASHGSRTGDREQYF
.	TRBV4-2	.	TRBJ1-2	TGTGCCAGCAGGGACGGAGGCTACCAAGCTAACTATGGCTACACCTTC	CASRDGGYQANYGYTF
TRBD1	TRBV4-2	.	TRBJ1-6	TGTGCCAGCAGCCAGCACACCGGGACAGGGGAAACACCCCTCCACTTT	CASSQHTGTGETPLHF
.	TRBV19	few	TRBJ2-1	TGTGCCAGTAGTAGGGGCAGGTCGGTTCTGAATGAGCAGTTCTTC	CASSRGRSVLNEQFF
.	TRBV2	.	TRBJ1-4	TGTGCCAGCAGTGAATGGGAAGGAGGGGGAACTAATGAAAAACTGTTTTTT	CASSEWEGGGTNEKLFF
TRBD1	TRBV6-2/TRBV6-3	few	TRBJ1-2	TGTGCCAGCAGCCGCGGGACAGACGTCTATGGCTACACCTTC	CASSRGTDVYGYTF